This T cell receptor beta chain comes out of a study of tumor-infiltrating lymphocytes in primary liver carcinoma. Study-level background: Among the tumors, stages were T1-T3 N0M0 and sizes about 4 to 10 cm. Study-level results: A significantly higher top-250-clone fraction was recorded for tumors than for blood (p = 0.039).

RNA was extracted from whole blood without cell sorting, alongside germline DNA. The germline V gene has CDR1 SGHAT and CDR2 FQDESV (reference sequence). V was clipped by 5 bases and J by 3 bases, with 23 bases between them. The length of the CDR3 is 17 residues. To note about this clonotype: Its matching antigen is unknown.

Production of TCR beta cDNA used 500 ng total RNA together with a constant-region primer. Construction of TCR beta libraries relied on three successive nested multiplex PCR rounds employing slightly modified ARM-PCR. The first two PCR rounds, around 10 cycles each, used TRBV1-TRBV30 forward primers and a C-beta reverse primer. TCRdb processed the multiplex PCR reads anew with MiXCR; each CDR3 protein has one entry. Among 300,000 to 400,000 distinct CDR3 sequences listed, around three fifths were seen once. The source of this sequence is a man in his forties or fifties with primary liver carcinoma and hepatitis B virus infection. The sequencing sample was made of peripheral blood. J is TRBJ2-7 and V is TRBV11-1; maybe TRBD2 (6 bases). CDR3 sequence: CASSRPAFAGSSYEQYF. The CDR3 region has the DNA TGTGCCAGCAGCCGTCCTGCCTTCGCGGGATCCAGCTACGAGCAGTACTTC. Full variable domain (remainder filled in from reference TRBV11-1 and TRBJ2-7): EAEVAQSPRYKITEKSQAVAFWCDPISGHATLYWYRQILGQGPELLVQFQDESVVDDSQLPKDRFSAERLKGVDSTLKIQPAELGDSAMYLCASSRPAFAGSSYEQYFGPGTRLTVT.